Below are 11 T cell receptor beta chains sequenced from a single sample in a study of OX40 agonist ivuxolimab in advanced cancers. The method was immunoSEQ multiplex PCR; TCRdb's version includes in-frame clones alone and lacks a portion of them. In the table there are tens of thousands of clones, 82% of which are singletons. The material was CD4+ or CD8+ T cells sorted from blood, obtained in a trial of the OX40 agonist ivuxolimab. The receptors were gathered from an adult with an advanced solid tumor such as melanoma, head and neck, liver or kidney cancer.

The chain has TRBV7-9 and TRBJ1-1, with 8 bases that match TRBD1. This CDR3 is 15 amino acids long. With 3 bases clipped from V and 5 bases from J, the junction kept 8 bases outside the gene matches. Germline V gives CDR1 SEHNR, CDR2 FQNEAQ (reference sequence). CDR3 sequence: CASSFGTGGGTEAFF. The CDR3 DNA follows: TGTGCCAGCAGCTTCGGGACAGGTGGAGGAACTGAAGCTTTCTTT. Together with reference TRBV7-9 and TRBJ1-1, the CDR3 gives the full variable domain: DTGVSQNPRHKITKRGQNVTFRCDPISEHNRLYWYRQTLGQGPEFLTYFQNEAQLEKSRLLSDRFSAERPKGSFSTLEIQRTEQGDSAMYLCASSFGTGGGTEAFFGQGTRLTVV.

V and J are TRBV7-2 and TRBJ2-1, with TRBD2 identical over 10 bases. The CDR3 runs to 16 residues. The V gene's germline CDR1 is SGHTA and CDR2 FQGNSA. The V segment lost 2 bases and the J segment 8 bases; nucleotides outside the gene matches: 9. CDR3 in amino acids: CASSLKAGGQGDEQFF. The CDR3 coding sequence is TGTGCCAGCAGCTTAAAAGCGGGGGGGCAGGGCGATGAGCAGTTCTTC.

The rearrangement joins TRBV15 to TRBJ2-1; D ambiguous. Germline-derived CDR1 and CDR2 are LNHNV and YYDKDF (reference sequence). The CDR3 is 14 amino acids. With 1 base removed from V and 5 bases from J, the gap between germline ends came to 9 bases. Here the CDR3 reads CATSRGAGDNEQFF. In nucleotides, the CDR3 is TGTGCCACCAGCAGAGGGGCTGGGGACAATGAGCAGTTCTTC.

The chain carries TRBV4-1 and TRBJ2-7; TRBD1 might be the D (6 bases). This CDR3 contains 13 residues. CDR1 is MGHRA and CDR2 is YSYEKL in the germline V gene. The V end lost 4 bases, the J end lost 2 bases, and 9 bases lay between the germline ends. The DNA of the CDR3 is TGCGCCAGCAGCCTCCGGGACACCTACGAGCAGTACTTC. It translates to CASSLRDTYEQYF.

The chain has TRBV12-2 and TRBJ2-5; TRBD2 reflects the table's D call only, with no check against the DNA. TRBV12-2 is marked as a pseudogene. This CDR3 contains 16 residues. CDR3 bases: TGTGCAAGTCGCTTTGATAGCGGGGTGGGGAAAGAGACCCAGTACTTC. Its translation: CASRFDSGVGKETQYF.

The CDR3 DNA is TGTGCCAGCAGCTCGGACGGCTACGAGCAGTACTTC. Translating it yields CASSSDGYEQYF. V and J are TRBV9 and TRBJ2-7, with no clear D. Germline CDR1 SGDLS, CDR2 YYNGEE. Deletions cut 4 bases from V and 3 bases from J, with 8 bases between. The CDR3 consists of 12 residues.

The chain combines TRBV27 with TRBJ2-1; D unclear. This CDR3 is built from 15 residues. V lost 0 bases, J lost 1 base, and 7 bases lay in between. Per germline, CDR1 MNHEY and CDR2 SMNVEV (reference sequence). The CDR3, as DNA: TGTGCCAGCAGTTTATCGGCGCCGTCCTACAATGAGCAGTTCTTC. This codes for CASSLSAPSYNEQFF.

The chain combines TRBV14 with TRBJ1-2; 9 nucleotides match TRBD1. This CDR3 comprises 14 residues. V lost 4 bases, J lost 5 bases, and 5 bases stayed unmatched. Germline V gene sequence: CDR1 SGHDN, CDR2 FVKESK. DNA for the CDR3: TGTGCCAGCAGCCCGACAGGGGGATTATATGGCTACACCTTC. Its protein is CASSPTGGLYGYTF.

CDR3 loop: CASSGAGGRLEKLFF. The CDR3 DNA follows: TGTGCCAGCAGTGGCGCGGGGGGCCGCCTTGAAAAACTGTTTTTT. This chain links TRBV28 with TRBJ1-4; D might be TRBD1 (6 bases). Trimming cost V 5 bases and J 7 bases, with 17 bases left between them. Per the germline V gene, CDR1 is MDHEN and CDR2 is SYDVKM. The length of the CDR3 is 15 residues.

This clone was picked up one time. The V gene is TRBV6-6, the J gene TRBJ1-5; D is unclear. This CDR3 is built from 14 residues. Trimming removed 4 bases at V and 1 base at J, with 8 bases between. Per the germline V gene, CDR1 is MNHNY and CDR2 is SVGAGI (reference sequence). Written as DNA, the CDR3 is TGTGCCAGCAGTTCGGCACGGAGCAATCAGCCCCAGCATTTT. It codes for CASSSARSNQPQHF.

The gene calls are TRBV13 and TRBJ2-7; TRBD1 might be the D (5 bases). V was cut by 0 bases and J by 3 bases, with 6 bases left in between. The CDR3 has 13 residues. Germline CDR1 reads PRHDT; CDR2 reads FYEKMQ (reference sequence). DNA of the CDR3: TGTGCCAGCAGCTTAGGGCAGGGCTACGAGCAGTACTTC. Encoded protein: CASSLGQGYEQYF. Combining the CDR3 with reference TRBV13 and TRBJ2-7 gives the whole variable domain AAGVIQSPRHLIKEKRETATLKCYPIPRHDTVYWYQQGPGQDPQFLISFYEKMQSDKGSIPDRFSAQQFSDYHSELNMSSLELGDSALYFCASSLGQGYEQYFGPGTRLTVT.